The present T cell receptor beta chain was sequenced within a study of spatial heterogeneity in lung cancer. Study-level findings and limits: Expanded alpha and beta TCR counts within tumors tracked tumor mutation counts. The estimated TCR-seq coverage of tumor T cells amounted to about 7.4% when looking at alpha chains and less than 15% when looking at beta chains.

The time point here: sample taken at primary tumor resection. Unsorted whole RNA from tumor, nontumor lung or frozen PBMC underwent sequencing. This clonotype was detected many times. Antigen: not known. Being off target in a library aimed at alpha chains, this beta chain has a size of little meaning. V lost 10 bases, J lost 3 bases, and 8 bases stayed unmatched. The germline V gene encodes CDR1 SEHNR and CDR2 FQNEAQ (reference sequence). The CDR3 extends over 13 amino acids. One entry per CDR3 protein, called by TCRdb with MiXCR from the 5' RACE reads. Here the sample spans approximately 7,600 distinct CDR3 sequences, about 14% being singletons.

This TCR was sampled from a female donor with early-stage non-small cell lung cancer. V and J are TRBV7-9 and TRBJ2-5; 7 positions match TRBD2. Sequencing used lung tumor tissue, obtained at surgery. The CDR3 reads CATHRAGEETQYF. DNA of the CDR3: TGTGCCACGCACCGGGCGGGGGAAGAGACCCAGTACTTC.